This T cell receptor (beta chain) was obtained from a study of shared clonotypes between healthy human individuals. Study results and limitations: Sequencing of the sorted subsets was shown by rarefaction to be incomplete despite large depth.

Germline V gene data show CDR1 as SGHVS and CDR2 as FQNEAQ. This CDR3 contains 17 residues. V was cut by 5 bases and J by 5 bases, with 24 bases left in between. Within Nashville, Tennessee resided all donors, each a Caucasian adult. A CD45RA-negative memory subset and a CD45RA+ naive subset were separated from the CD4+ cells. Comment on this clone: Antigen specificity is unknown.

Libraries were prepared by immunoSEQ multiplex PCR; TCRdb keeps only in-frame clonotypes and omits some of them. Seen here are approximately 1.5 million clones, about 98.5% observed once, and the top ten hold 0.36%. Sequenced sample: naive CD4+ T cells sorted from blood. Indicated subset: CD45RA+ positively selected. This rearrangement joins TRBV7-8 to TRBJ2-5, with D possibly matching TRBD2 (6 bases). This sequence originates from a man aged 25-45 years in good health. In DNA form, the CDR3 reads TGTGCCAGCAGCACAACCATCGGGCAGGGAGGCGTGGAGACCCAGTACTTC. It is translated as CASSTTIGQGGVETQYF.